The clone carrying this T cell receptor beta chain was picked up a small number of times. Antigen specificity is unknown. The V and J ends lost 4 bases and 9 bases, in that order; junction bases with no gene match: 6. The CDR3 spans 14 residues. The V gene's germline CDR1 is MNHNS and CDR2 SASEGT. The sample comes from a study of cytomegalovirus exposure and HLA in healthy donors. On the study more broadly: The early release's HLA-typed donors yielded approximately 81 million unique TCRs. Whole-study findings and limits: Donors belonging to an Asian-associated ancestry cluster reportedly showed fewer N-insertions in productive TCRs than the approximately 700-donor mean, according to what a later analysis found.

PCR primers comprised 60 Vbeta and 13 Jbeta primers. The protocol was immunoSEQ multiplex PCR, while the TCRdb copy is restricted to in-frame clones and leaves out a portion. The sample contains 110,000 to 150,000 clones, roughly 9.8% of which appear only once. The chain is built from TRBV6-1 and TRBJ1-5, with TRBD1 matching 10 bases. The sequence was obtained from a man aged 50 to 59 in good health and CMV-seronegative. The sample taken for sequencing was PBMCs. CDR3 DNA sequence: TGTGCCAGCAGTGGCCGACAGGGGGCTCGGCCCCAGCATTTT. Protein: CASSGRQGARPQHF.